The 27 T cell receptor beta chains below all came from one sample that was sequenced in a study of OX40 agonist ivuxolimab in advanced cancers. The library was produced with the immunoSEQ multiplex PCR assay. TCRdb holds this immuneACCESS table with in-frame rearrangements only. Some clones are missing; in checked studies, unresolved V genes explain under half, and the rest has no known cause. The sample table contains 65,000 to 75,000 clones; only one count was recorded for 82% of them. Clones ranked in the top ten supply approximately 0.4% of the sample. The material was CD4+ or CD8+ T cells sorted from blood, obtained in a trial of the OX40 agonist ivuxolimab. Receptor source: an adult with an advanced solid tumor such as melanoma, head and neck, liver or kidney cancer.

The J gene is TRBJ1-2, the V gene TRBV18, with D uncertain. V was trimmed by 3 bases and J by 0 bases, leaving 11 bases between them. This CDR3 contains 15 residues. Germline CDR1 reads KGHSH; CDR2 reads LQKENI. CDR3 residues: CASSPASLANYGYTF. CDR3 DNA: TGTGCCAGCTCACCGGCTAGCCTGGCTAACTATGGCTACACCTTC.

This chain links TRBV6-6 with TRBJ1-1; D not resolved. Per the germline V gene, CDR1 is MNHNY and CDR2 is SVGAGI (reference sequence). V was clipped by 4 bases and J by 3 bases, with 9 bases between them. This CDR3 has 13 amino acids. DNA of the CDR3: TGTGCCAGCAGTTCCCCACGGGACACTGAAGCTTTCTTT. The encoded protein is CASSSPRDTEAFF.

The V and J genes are TRBV5-4 and TRBJ2-7; the D gene is possibly TRBD2 (8 bases). Per the germline V gene, CDR1 is SGHNT and CDR2 is YYREEE (reference sequence). The V and J ends lost 4 bases and 7 bases respectively, with 18 bases between them. This CDR3 has 14 residues. The CDR3 DNA follows: TGTGCCAGCAGCCGCGGGACTAGGGGGCTGGAGCAGTACTTC. It encodes CASSRGTRGLEQYF.

The table lists this clone with a few counts. Other DNA sequences in this specimen translate into the identical CDR3. The V and J genes are TRBV18 and TRBJ1-5; D gene unclear. The CDR3 extends over 13 amino acids. The V and J ends lost 3 bases and 4 bases respectively, with 7 bases between them. Germline V gene data show CDR1 as KGHSH and CDR2 as LQKENI. CDR3 nucleotides: TGTGCCAGCTCACCCGATAGGAATCAGCCCCAGCATTTT. This translates into CASSPDRNQPQHF.

In regard to this clone: The same CDR3 can be traced to other DNA sequences in this sample. The CDR3 nucleotides are TGTGCCAGCAGCTTCAGGACCCCCTACGAGCAGTACTTC. This sequence encodes CASSFRTPYEQYF. This sequence joins TRBV11-2 and TRBJ2-7; D not resolved. Germline V gene lookup returns CDR1 SGHAT and CDR2 FQNNGV. Trimming pared 3 bases from V and 2 bases from J, leaving 8 bases between. The CDR3 spans 13 residues.

The rearrangement links TRBV2 to TRBJ1-2, with D tentatively TRBD1 (6 bases). The CDR3 runs 13 residues. The ends were cut back, 6 bases at V and 4 bases at J, with 12 bases in the middle. Germline loops: CDR1 SNHLY, CDR2 FYNNEI. CDR3 loop: CASRLDSLYGYTF. CDR3 DNA: TGTGCCAGCAGGTTGGACAGCCTCTATGGCTACACCTTC.

V gene TRBV11-2 combines with J gene TRBJ1-1; no firm D call. The CDR3 contains 15 residues. Trimming took off 4 bases at V and 4 bases at J, with 16 bases between the two ends. CDR1 is SGHAT, CDR2 FQNNGV, per germline. The CDR3 is CASSSLGFSGTEAFF. In DNA, the CDR3 is TGTGCCAGCAGCTCGCTCGGGTTTTCCGGCACTGAAGCTTTCTTT.

The CDR3, as DNA: TGTGCCAGCAGTGAAAAAGTATCGGACAGACCTTACAATGAGCAGTTCTTC. This encodes CASSEKVSDRPYNEQFF. The chain uses TRBV6-4 and TRBJ2-1, with D possibly matching TRBD1 (6 bases). V lost 3 bases to trimming and J lost 4 bases, with 19 bases between them. The CDR3 has 17 amino acids. CDR1 and CDR2 from the germline V gene are MRHNA and SNTAGT.

The rearrangement links TRBV6-1 to TRBJ2-2, with D maybe TRBD2 (5 bases). CDR1 is MNHNS, CDR2 SASEGT, per germline. CDR3 length: 17 amino acids. Trimming took 2 bases from V and 1 from J, leaving 14 bases between them. CDR3 sequence reads: CASSEIATFRNTGELFF. The CDR3 DNA reads TGTGCCAGCAGTGAAATAGCGACTTTTAGGAACACCGGGGAGCTGTTTTTT.

This sequence joins TRBV7-8 and TRBJ1-5; D not resolved. The V gene lost 2 bases and the J gene lost 1 base, with 21 bases spanning the gap. This CDR3 contains 19 residues. Germline CDR1 is SGHVS and CDR2 is FQNEAQ. As DNA, the CDR3 is TGTGCCAGCAGCTTATACCTCAATGAGAGGGTTCGAAGCAATCAGCCCCAGCATTTT. This gives the protein CASSLYLNERVRSNQPQHF. Drawing the rest from reference TRBV7-8 and TRBJ1-5, the complete variable domain is GAGVSQSPRYKVAKRGQDVALRCDPISGHVSLFWYQQALGQGPEFLTYFQNEAQLDKSGLPSDRFFAERPEGSVSTLKIQRTQQEDSAVYLCASSLYLNERVRSNQPQHFGDGTRLSIL.

The chain couples TRBV18 to TRBJ1-1; D might be TRBD1 (6 bases). Trimming pared 5 bases from V and 0 bases from J, leaving 13 bases between. Germline V CDR1 and CDR2: KGHSH, LQKENI. CDR3 size: 15 residues. DNA for the CDR3: TGTGCCAGCTCAACGGACAGAAACATGAACACTGAAGCTTTCTTT. Its translation is CASSTDRNMNTEAFF.

The chain has TRBV13 and TRBJ2-5; D is undetermined. The germline CDR1 and CDR2 sequences are PRHDT and FYEKMQ (reference sequence). CDR3 length: 14 residues. V was shortened by 0 bases and J by 2 bases, with 7 bases between the two germline ends. The CDR3 spells CASSLGVPQETQYF. The CDR3 DNA is TGTGCCAGCAGCTTAGGGGTACCACAAGAGACCCAGTACTTC.

The chain couples TRBV18 to TRBJ1-4, with 10 bases aligning to TRBD1. Germline values: CDR1 KGHSH, CDR2 LQKENI. The trim removed 3 bases at V and 8 bases at J, leaving 6 bases unmatched. This CDR3 contains 15 residues. CDR3 loop: CASSPPGQGREKLFF. In DNA, the CDR3 is TGTGCCAGCTCACCGCCGGGACAGGGGAGGGAAAAACTGTTTTTT.

Only one count was recorded for this clone. The chain carries TRBV28 and TRBJ2-2, with D perhaps TRBD1 or TRBD2 (6 bases each). This CDR3 comprises 15 residues. Trimming cost V 7 bases and J 7 bases, with 19 bases left between them. Germline V gives CDR1 MDHEN, CDR2 SYDVKM. The CDR3 DNA reads TGTGCCAGCACTTCTGGAGGGGGAGAGAACGGGGAGCTGTTTTTT. Residues: CASTSGGGENGELFF.

This chain links TRBV5-6 with TRBJ1-5; D is unresolved. CDR1 and CDR2 (germline): SGHDT, YYEEEE. This CDR3 has 14 residues. V was shortened by 0 bases and J by 1 base, with 5 bases between the two germline ends. The CDR3 nucleotides are TGTGCCAGCAGCTTGGGGGTAAGCAATCAGCCCCAGCATTTT. It translates to CASSLGVSNQPQHF.

This clone was counted between two and nine times. The chain combines TRBV19 with TRBJ2-7, with D possibly being TRBD1 (6 bases). This CDR3 contains 14 residues. Trimming took 8 bases from V and 4 from J, leaving 18 bases between them. Germline lookup yields CDR1 LNHDA and CDR2 SQIVND (reference sequence). Here the CDR3 DNA reads TGTGCCAGTGGAATAGGGGGAGCCTCGTACGAGCAGTACTTC. This sequence encodes CASGIGGASYEQYF. The entire variable domain, with the rest obtained from reference TRBV19 and TRBJ2-7, is as follows: DGGITQSPKYLFRKEGQNVTLSCEQNLNHDAMYWYRQDPGQGLRLIYYSQIVNDFQKGDIAEGYSVSREKKESFPLTVTSAQKNPTAFYLCASGIGGASYEQYFGPGTRLTVT.

CDR3 coding DNA: TGTGCCAGCAGCTTGGGGGACAGAATATCCTACGAGCAGTACTTC. As protein: CASSLGDRISYEQYF. The rearrangement links TRBV5-6 to TRBJ2-7, with 7 bases lining up with TRBD1. CDR3 size: 15 residues. The germline gives CDR1 SGHDT, CDR2 YYEEEE. Germline trimming cut 0 bases from V and 1 base from J; bases unmatched to any gene: 4.

The chain uses TRBV7-2 and TRBJ2-1, with 10 bases fitting TRBD1. The CDR3 contains 16 residues. Germline V gene lookup returns CDR1 SGHTA and CDR2 FQGNSA. J was trimmed by 3 bases and V by 0 bases; bases with no gene match: 2. CDR3 coding DNA: TGTGCCAGCAGCTTAGCCCGGACAGGGGGCTACAATGAGCAGTTCTTC. This gives the protein CASSLARTGGYNEQFF.

This clone was seen just once. This chain uses TRBV29-1 with TRBJ2-5, with 10 bases fitting TRBD1. This CDR3 spans 14 amino acids. Germline values: CDR1 SQVTM, CDR2 ANQGSEA. V lost 5 bases to trimming and J lost 2 bases; unmatched junction nucleotides: 5. In DNA, the CDR3 is TGCAGCGTTCCCGGGACAGGGGATCAAGAGACCCAGTACTTC. Translated: CSVPGTGDQETQYF.

V usage is TRBV7-8 and J usage is TRBJ1-1; TRBD1 aligns across 7 bases. The CDR3 consists of 15 residues. Germline loops: CDR1 SGHVS, CDR2 FQNEAQ. Losses at the gene ends were 5 bases for V and 1 base for J; bases not matched to a gene: 7. In DNA, the CDR3 is TGTGCCAGCAGCCTGGGACAGACCACGAACACTGAAGCTTTCTTT. Its translation: CASSLGQTTNTEAFF.

The J gene is TRBJ2-1, the V gene TRBV5-1; TRBD2 might be the D (5 bases). The CDR3 contains 15 residues. Looked up from germline, CDR1 is SGHRS and CDR2 is YFSETQ. The V and J ends lost 0 bases and 6 bases respectively, with 13 bases between them. The CDR3 bases are TGCGCCAGCAGCTTGGAGAGGGTAGAAGCCAATGAGCAGTTCTTC. The encoded protein is CASSLERVEANEQFF.

The rearrangement links TRBV5-6 to TRBJ2-7; D unresolved. The CDR3 runs to 15 residues. Trimming removed 1 base from V and 9 bases from J, with 20 bases in between. CDR1 SGHDT and CDR2 YYEEEE come from the germline V gene. The CDR3 here is CASSLWGQVRFGQYV. The CDR3 DNA reads as TGTGCCAGCAGCTTGTGGGGTCAGGTCCGCTTTGGGCAGTACGTC.

With regard to this clone: With a much larger clone just one base away, this may be a read error. Other DNA sequences within the sample encode an identical CDR3. The V gene is TRBV7-9, the J gene TRBJ1-4; D is undetermined. CDR1 and CDR2 (germline): SEHNR, FQNEAQ (reference sequence). Trimming stripped 0 bases from V and 0 bases from J, with 2 bases between. The CDR3 has 14 residues. The CDR3: CASSLAATNEKLFF. CDR3 DNA: TGTGCCAGCAGCTTAGCCGCAACTAATGAAAAACTGTTTTTT.

The chain combines TRBV7-2 with TRBJ1-3; perhaps TRBD1 as D (5 bases). Per the germline V gene, CDR1 is SGHTA and CDR2 is FQGNSA. The CDR3 is 15 residues long. With 6 bases removed from V and 0 bases from J, the gap between germline ends came to 12 bases. CDR3 residues: CASSSQGYSGNTIYF. CDR3 nucleotides: TGTGCCAGCAGTAGCCAGGGATACTCTGGAAACACCATATATTTT.

The V call is TRBV6-5, the J call TRBJ1-2; unclear D gene. This CDR3 is 15 amino acids long. The V gene lost 6 bases and the J gene lost 4 bases, with 18 bases spanning the gap. The V gene's germline CDR1 is MNHEY and CDR2 SVGAGI. The DNA for the CDR3 is TGTGCCAGCAGCAACGGACGGCGGGGAGGCTATGGCTACACCTTC. It codes for CASSNGRRGGYGYTF.

Written as DNA, the CDR3 is TGTGCCATCAAGCCCCTCCACTTT. Translated: CAIKPLHF. This chain links TRBV10-3 with TRBJ1-6; D is unresolved. Germline lookup yields CDR1 ENHRY and CDR2 SYGVKD. CDR3 size: 8 residues. Trimming stripped 7 bases from V and 13 bases from J, with 2 bases between.

The genes are TRBV5-1 and TRBJ2-2, with a tentative D call TRBD2 (5 bases). V lost 0 bases to trimming and J lost 12 bases, with 9 bases between them. The CDR3 extends over 12 amino acids. Per germline, CDR1 SGHRS and CDR2 YFSETQ. In DNA, the CDR3 is TGCGCCAGCAGCTTGGAAGGAGGCCAGCTGTTTTTT. Protein: CASSLEGGQLFF.